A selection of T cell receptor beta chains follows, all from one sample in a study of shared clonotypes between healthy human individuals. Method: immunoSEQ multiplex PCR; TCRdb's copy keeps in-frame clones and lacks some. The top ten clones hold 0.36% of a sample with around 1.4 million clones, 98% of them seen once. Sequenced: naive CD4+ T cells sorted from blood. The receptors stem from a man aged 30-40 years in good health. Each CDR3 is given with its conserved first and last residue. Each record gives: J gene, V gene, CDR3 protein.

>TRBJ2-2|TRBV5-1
CASSFSPGQGDTGELFF
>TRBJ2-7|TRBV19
CASSRTGDYEQYF
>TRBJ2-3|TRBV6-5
CASSYAENTDTQYF
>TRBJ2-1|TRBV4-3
CASSQDLGLAGGPHNEQFF
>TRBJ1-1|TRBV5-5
CASSLQTNTEAFF
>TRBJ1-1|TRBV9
CASSVVVPDRNTEAFF
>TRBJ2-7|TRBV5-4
CASSTSGATEQYF
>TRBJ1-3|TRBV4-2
CASSQATDLSGNTIYF
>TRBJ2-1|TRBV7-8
CASSAYTSGSSYNEQFF
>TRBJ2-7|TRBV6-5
CASSYSRLAGNYEQYF
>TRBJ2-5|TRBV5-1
CASSLANQETQYF
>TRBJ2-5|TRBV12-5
CASGSGLRWGETQYF
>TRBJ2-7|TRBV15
CATSSPLAGVFEQYF
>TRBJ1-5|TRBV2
CASSSGQGSSQPQHF
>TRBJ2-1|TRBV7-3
CASSKSTPPNEQFF
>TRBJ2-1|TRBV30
CACRVTGTSGFGEQFF
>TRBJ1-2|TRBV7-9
CASSSLGGGHGYTF
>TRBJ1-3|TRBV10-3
CAISDGGSSGNTIYF
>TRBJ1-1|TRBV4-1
CASTMKGIAFF
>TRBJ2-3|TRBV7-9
CASSFGLAADTQYF
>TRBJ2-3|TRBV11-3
CASSLVLAGGPADTQYF
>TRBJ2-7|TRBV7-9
CASSLEGGRTYEQYF
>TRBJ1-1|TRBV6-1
CASTGVGLGAFF
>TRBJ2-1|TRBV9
CASRSRGAGAPEQFF
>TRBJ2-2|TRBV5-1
CASSLAAANTGELFF
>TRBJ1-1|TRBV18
CASSQGTEAFF
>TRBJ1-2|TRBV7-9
CASSPLPGNGYTF
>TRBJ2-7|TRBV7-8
CASSSEPAGGEQYF
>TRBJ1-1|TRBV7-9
CASADREEAFF
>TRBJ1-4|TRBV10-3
CAISDQGSTTNEKLFF
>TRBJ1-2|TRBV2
CASSDSRGLYGYTF
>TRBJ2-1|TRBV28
CASSFGNNEQFF
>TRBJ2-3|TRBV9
CASSVGLGLAGGRLDTQYF
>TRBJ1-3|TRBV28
CASSLLAGGNTIYF
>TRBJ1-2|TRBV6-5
CASSSRGYYGYTF
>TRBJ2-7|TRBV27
CASSLLSGYSYEQYF
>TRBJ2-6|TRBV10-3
CAISESRRGQPHSGANVLTF
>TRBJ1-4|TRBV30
CAWSVRVGRRTNEKLFF
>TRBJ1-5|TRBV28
CASSWLGDQPQHF
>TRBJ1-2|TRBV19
CASTPNQGHGYTF
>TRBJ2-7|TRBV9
CASSVADTGDYEQYF
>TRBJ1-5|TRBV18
CASSELGGRQPQHF